This note documents a single T cell receptor beta chain sequence. TCRdb fed the RT-PCR reads into MiXCR, producing one record per CDR3 protein. The data hold 920,000 or so distinct CDR3 sequences, with 18% observed a single time. This CDR3 is built from 14 residues. J gave up 7 bases and V 8 bases, and 13 bases lay outside the gene matches. This record comes from a study of patients and donors after allogeneic stem cell transplantation. This chain joins TRBV12-3 or TRBV12-4 and TRBJ2-5, with 7 bases identical to TRBD2. This receptor was identified in a human donor who was either an allogeneic HSCT recipient or a stem cell or donor lymphocyte infusion donor (not recorded which). It is not recorded whose cells these are; they may come from a transplant donor. The sample consisted of blood, either unsorted or a sorted T cell fraction (not recorded which). The DNA of the CDR3 is TGTGCCAGCGTTCGGAGCGGGGAGAATAGGACCCAGTACTTC. Translated: CASVRSGENRTQYF.